This T cell receptor beta chain was sequenced during a study of response to subunit inactivated influenza vaccine. In regard to this clonotype: Its target is not known.

In TCRdb, the RT-PCR reads were re-called with MiXCR into one record per CDR3 protein. Of roughly 700,000 distinct CDR3 sequences listed, around 14% are singletons. Findings and caveats of the study: T cells newly recruited by each seasonal influenza vaccination are few, the authors suggested.

The V gene lost 10 bases and the J gene lost 0 bases, with 13 bases spanning the gap. The CDR3 covers 15 residues. CDR1 ENHRY and CDR2 SYGVKD come from the germline V gene. J is TRBJ1-6 and V is TRBV10-3; D ambiguous. This TCR was sampled from a man in his forties or fifties who received an inactivated influenza vaccine. This specimen consisted of PBMCs from blood, obtained approximately 15 days before vaccination. The CDR3 loop reads CASRTASSYNSPLHF. The CDR3 DNA reads TGTGCCAGCCGGACGGCCAGCTCCTATAATTCACCCCTCCACTTT.